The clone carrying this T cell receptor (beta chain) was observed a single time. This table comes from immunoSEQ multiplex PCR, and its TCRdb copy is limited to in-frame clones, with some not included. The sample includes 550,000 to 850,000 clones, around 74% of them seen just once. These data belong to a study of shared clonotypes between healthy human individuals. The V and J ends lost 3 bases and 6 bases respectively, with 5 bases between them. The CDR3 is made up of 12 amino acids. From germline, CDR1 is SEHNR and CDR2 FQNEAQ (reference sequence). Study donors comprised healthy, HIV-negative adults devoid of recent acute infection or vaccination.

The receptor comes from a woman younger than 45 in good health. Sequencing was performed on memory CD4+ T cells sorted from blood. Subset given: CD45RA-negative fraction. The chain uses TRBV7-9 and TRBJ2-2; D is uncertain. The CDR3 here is CASSFTAGELFF. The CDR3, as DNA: TGTGCCAGCAGCTTTACGGCCGGGGAGCTGTTTTTT.